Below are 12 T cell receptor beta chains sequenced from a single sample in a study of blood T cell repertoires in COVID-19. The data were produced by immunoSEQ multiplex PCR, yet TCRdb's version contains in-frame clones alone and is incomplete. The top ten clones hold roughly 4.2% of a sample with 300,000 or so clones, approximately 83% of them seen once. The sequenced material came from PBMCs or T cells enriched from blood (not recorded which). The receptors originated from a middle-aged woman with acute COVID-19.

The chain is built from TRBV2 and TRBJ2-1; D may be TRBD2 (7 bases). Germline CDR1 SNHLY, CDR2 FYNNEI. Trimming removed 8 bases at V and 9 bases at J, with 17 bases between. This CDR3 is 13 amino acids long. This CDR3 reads CASGSEGGAEQFF. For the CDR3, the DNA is TGTGCCAGCGGATCGGAGGGGGGGGCTGAGCAGTTCTTC.

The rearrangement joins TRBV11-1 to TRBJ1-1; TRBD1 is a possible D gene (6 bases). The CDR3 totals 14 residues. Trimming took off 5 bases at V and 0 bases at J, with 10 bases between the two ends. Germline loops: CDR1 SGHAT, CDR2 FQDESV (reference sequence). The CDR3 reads CASSPTGMNTEAFF. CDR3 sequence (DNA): TGTGCCAGCAGCCCCACAGGGATGAACACTGAAGCTTTCTTT.

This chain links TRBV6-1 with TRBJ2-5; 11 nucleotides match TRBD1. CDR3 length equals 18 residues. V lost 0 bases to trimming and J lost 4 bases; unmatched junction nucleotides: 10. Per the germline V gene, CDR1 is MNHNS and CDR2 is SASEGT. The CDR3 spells CASSEAGLFGQGAETQYF. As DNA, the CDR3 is TGTGCCAGCAGTGAAGCGGGGTTATTTGGACAGGGGGCAGAGACCCAGTACTTC.

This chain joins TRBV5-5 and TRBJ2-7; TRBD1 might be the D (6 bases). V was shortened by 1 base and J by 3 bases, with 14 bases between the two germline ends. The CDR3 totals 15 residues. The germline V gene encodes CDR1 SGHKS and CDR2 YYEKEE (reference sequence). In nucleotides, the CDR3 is TGTGCCAGCAGCTTGACCGGGACACGACACTACGAGCAGTACTTC. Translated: CASSLTGTRHYEQYF. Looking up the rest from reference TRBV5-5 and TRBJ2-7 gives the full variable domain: DAGVTQSPTHLIKTRGQQVTLRCSPISGHKSVSWYQQVLGQGPQFIFQYYEKEERGRGNFPDRFSARQFPNYSSELNVNALLLGDSALYLCASSLTGTRHYEQYFGPGTRLTVT.

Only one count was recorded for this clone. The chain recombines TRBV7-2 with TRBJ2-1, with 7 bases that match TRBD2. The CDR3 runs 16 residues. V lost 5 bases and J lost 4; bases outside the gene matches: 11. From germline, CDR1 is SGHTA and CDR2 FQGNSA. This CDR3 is CASSPTRRAGYNEQFF. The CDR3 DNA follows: TGTGCCAGCAGCCCCACGAGAAGAGCGGGGTACAATGAGCAGTTCTTC.

Here the CDR3 DNA reads TGTGCCAGCAGTGAAGGCTGGAGCAGTGAGCAGTTCTTC. This translates into CASSEGWSSEQFF. V usage is TRBV6-1 and J usage is TRBJ2-1, with no clear D. Trimming took off 1 base at V and 9 bases at J, with 10 bases between the two ends. The germline V gene has CDR1 MNHNS and CDR2 SASEGT. The CDR3 extends over 13 amino acids.

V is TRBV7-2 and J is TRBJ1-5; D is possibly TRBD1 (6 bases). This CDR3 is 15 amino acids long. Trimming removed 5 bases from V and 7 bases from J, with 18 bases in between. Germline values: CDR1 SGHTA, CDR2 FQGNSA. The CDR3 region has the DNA TGTGCCAGCAGCCGGGGGGCTGGGGTAAGGCAGCCCCAGCATTTT. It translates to CASSRGAGVRQPQHF.

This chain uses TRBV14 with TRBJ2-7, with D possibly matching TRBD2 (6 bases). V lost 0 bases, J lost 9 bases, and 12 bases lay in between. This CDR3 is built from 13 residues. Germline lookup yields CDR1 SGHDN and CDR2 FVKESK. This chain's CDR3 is CASSQDVGGTQYF. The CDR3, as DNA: TGTGCCAGCAGCCAAGATGTCGGCGGGACGCAGTACTTC.

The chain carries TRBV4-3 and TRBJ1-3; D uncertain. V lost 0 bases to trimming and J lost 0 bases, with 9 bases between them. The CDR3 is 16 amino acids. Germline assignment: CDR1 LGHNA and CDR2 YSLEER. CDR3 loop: CASSQDLESSGNTIYF. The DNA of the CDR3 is TGCGCCAGCAGCCAAGATTTGGAGAGCTCTGGAAACACCATATATTTT.

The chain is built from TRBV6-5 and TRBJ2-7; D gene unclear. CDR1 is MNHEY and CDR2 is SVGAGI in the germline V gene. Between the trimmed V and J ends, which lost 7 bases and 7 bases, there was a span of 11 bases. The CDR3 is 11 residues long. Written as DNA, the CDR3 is TGTGCCAGCACTTCCCTCTCTGAGCAGTACTTC. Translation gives CASTSLSEQYF.

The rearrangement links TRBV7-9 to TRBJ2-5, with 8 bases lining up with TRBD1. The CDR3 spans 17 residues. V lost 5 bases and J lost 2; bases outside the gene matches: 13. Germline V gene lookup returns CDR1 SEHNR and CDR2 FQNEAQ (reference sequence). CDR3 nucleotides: TGTGCCAGCAGCCCTAACAGGGGGTCACGGTTTCAAGAGACCCAGTACTTC. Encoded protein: CASSPNRGSRFQETQYF.

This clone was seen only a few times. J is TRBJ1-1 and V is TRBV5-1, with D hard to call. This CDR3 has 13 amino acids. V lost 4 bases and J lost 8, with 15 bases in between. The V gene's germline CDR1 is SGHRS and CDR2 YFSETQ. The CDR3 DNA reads TGCGCCAGCAGCATTAACAAGGCCAGGGAAGCTTTCTTT. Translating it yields CASSINKAREAFF. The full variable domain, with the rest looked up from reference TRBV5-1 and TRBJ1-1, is KAGVTQTPRYLIKTRGQQVTLSCSPISGHRSVSWYQQTPGQGLQFLFEYFSETQRNKGNFPGRFSGRQFSNSRSEMNVSTLELGDSALYLCASSINKAREAFFGQGTRLTVV.